This T cell receptor beta chain was obtained from a study of tumor and adjacent non-tumor tissue in lung cancer. A modified ARM-PCR protocol with three rounds of nested PCR amplified TCRbeta. From the multiplex PCR reads, TCRdb called clonotypes with MiXCR, one entry per CDR3 protein. Of approximately 76,000 distinct CDR3 sequences listed, around 70% are singletons. V lost 8 bases and J 5 bases, leaving 19 bases between the germline ends. Germline loops: CDR1 DFQATT, CDR2 SNEGSKA (reference sequence). The CDR3 covers 13 residues. RNA was extracted from bulk tissue without any cell sorting. The chain combines TRBV20-1 with TRBJ2-7; D call uncertain. What was sequenced was lung tumor tissue. The receptor's source is a woman in her sixties or seventies with non-small cell lung cancer. The CDR3 reads CSTDSPGSHEQYF. The CDR3 region has the DNA TGCAGTACCGATAGCCCCGGATCCCACGAGCAGTACTTC.